This entry lists 8 T cell receptor beta chains sequenced from one sample in a study of a mutant IDH1 vaccine in newly diagnosed glioma. Some clones are missing from TCRdb's copy, which holds only in-frame ones; the method was immunoSEQ multiplex PCR. This repertoire shows approximately 82,000 clones, approximately 85% found once; its top ten account for 0.7% to 0.95%. Antigens for these TCRs are unknown. Time point given: week 23, last vaccination. Mutant IDH1 20-mer peptide, at 300 ug, made up each vaccine dose, with topical imiquimod. The sample in question was PBMCs, obtained from a glioma patient whose treatment included an IDH1 peptide vaccine. The receptors come from a woman in her forties or fifties with glioma.

J is TRBJ1-4 and V is TRBV5-4; D is possibly TRBD1 (6 bases). The ends were cut back, 0 bases at V and 2 bases at J, with 14 bases in the middle. This CDR3 spans 17 amino acids. Germline V CDR1 and CDR2: SGHNT, YYREEE (reference sequence). The DNA of the CDR3 is TGTGCCAGCAGCTTGGGGATCGGGGGGCCTACTAATGAAAAACTGTTTTTT. It translates to CASSLGIGGPTNEKLFF.

This clone was seen only a few times. The CDR3 protein is CANTQGNRDEKLFF. CDR3 DNA: TGTGCCAACACACAGGGGAATCGAGATGAAAAACTGTTTTTT. The chain has TRBV6-4 and TRBJ1-4; 7 nucleotides line up with TRBD1. The CDR3 consists of 14 residues. With 10 bases clipped from V and 6 bases from J, the junction kept 11 bases outside the gene matches. CDR1 and CDR2 (germline): MRHNA, SNTAGT.

In this sample, this clone turned up once. This rearrangement joins TRBV9 to TRBJ2-7; the match to TRBD2 covers 8 bases. J lost 4 bases, V lost 4 bases, and 10 bases had no gene match. Germline CDR1 SGDLS, CDR2 YYNGEE. This CDR3 spans 15 amino acids. The CDR3 DNA reads as TGTGCCAGCAGCCTGCGAGCGGGGGCCGCGTACGAGCAGTACTTC. Translated, it gives CASSLRAGAAYEQYF.

This chain connects TRBV9 to TRBJ2-1, with D possibly TRBD1 on 5 matching bases. Trimming stripped 4 bases from V and 9 bases from J, with 14 bases between. Germline lookup yields CDR1 SGDLS and CDR2 YYNGEE. The CDR3 covers 13 residues. The CDR3 DNA follows: TGTGCCAGCAGCCAAGGGTCTCAGGGTGAGCAGTTCTTC. Translating gives CASSQGSQGEQFF.

V usage is TRBV7-6 and J usage is TRBJ2-7; tentatively, D is TRBD2 (6 bases). There are 15 residues in the CDR3. Looked up from germline, CDR1 is SGHVS and CDR2 is FNYEAQ. Trimming took 10 bases from V and 2 from J, leaving 21 bases between them. The CDR3, as DNA: TGTGCCACCTGGGAGGAGGGCGGAATAACCTACGAGCAGTACTTC. This translates into CATWEEGGITYEQYF.

V is TRBV7-9 and J is TRBJ2-7; 11 bases agree with TRBD2. This CDR3 is 16 amino acids long. Germline CDR1 reads SEHNR; CDR2 reads FQNEAQ (reference sequence). The junction had 8 bases not matched to a gene; V was cut back by 4 bases and J by 3 bases. The DNA for the CDR3 is TGTGCCAGCAGCTACTTTAGCGGGAGGGCCCTCTACGAGCAGTACTTC. As protein: CASSYFSGRALYEQYF.

The chain is built from TRBV5-1 and TRBJ2-7; D is unresolved. Trimming cost V 3 bases and J 3 bases, with 10 bases left between them. CDR1 is SGHRS, CDR2 YFSETQ, per germline. The CDR3 is 13 amino acids. CDR3 in amino acids: CASSYSDFYEQYF. The CDR3 nucleotides read TGCGCCAGCAGCTACTCAGACTTCTACGAGCAGTACTTC.

V and J are TRBV7-3 and TRBJ1-2; possible D gene TRBD1, 5 bases. The CDR3 contains 14 residues. Germline V lookup: CDR1 SGHTA, CDR2 FQGTGA. Deletions cut 5 bases from V and 6 bases from J, with 16 bases between. CDR3 protein: CASSDGREGDGYTF. The CDR3, as DNA: TGTGCCAGCAGCGATGGCAGGGAGGGAGATGGCTACACCTTC. Full variable domain (rest looked up from reference TRBV7-3 and TRBJ1-2): GAGVSQTPSNKVTEKGKYVELRCDPISGHTALYWYRQSLGQGPEFLIYFQGTGAADDSGLPNDRFFAVRPEGSVSTLKIQRTERGDSAVYLCASSDGREGDGYTFGSGTRLTVV.